The 30 T cell receptor beta chains presented below share a single source sample, sequenced in a study of T-cell reconstitution after alpha-beta-depleted transplantation in children. A library of TCRbeta sequences, prepared with unique molecular identifiers, was generated. MiXCR, applied by TCRdb to the PCR reads, yields one record per CDR3 protein. The data show hundreds of thousands of distinct CDR3 sequences, roughly 26% seen once. The material was PBMCs, obtained before TCRalphabeta/CD19-depleted stem cell transplant. These receptors were obtained from a girl aged 2 to 9 with Fanconi anemia, due to receive a stem cell transplant.

There are many counts of this clonotype. V is TRBV20-1 and J is TRBJ1-1; D gene ambiguous. Trimming shortened V by 3 bases and J by 4 bases, and 15 bases separated the two germline ends. The length of the CDR3 is 14 residues. From germline, CDR1 is DFQATT and CDR2 SNEGSKA (reference sequence). CDR3 nucleotide sequence: TGCAGTGCTAGTTCGACGTTTGACCCCACTGAAGCTTTCTTT. Amino acid sequence: CSASSTFDPTEAFF.

The chain links TRBV14 to TRBJ2-1, with TRBD2 as a possible D gene (6 bases). V was trimmed by 4 bases and J by 8 bases, leaving 12 bases between them. Germline CDR1 SGHDN, CDR2 FVKESK. CDR3 length: 13 residues. The CDR3 loop is CASSLTGLYEQFF. For the CDR3, the DNA is TGTGCCAGCAGCCTTACGGGACTGTATGAGCAGTTCTTC. Drawing the rest from reference TRBV14 and TRBJ2-1, the complete variable domain is EAGVTQFPSHSVIEKGQTVTLRCDPISGHDNLYWYRRVMGKEIKFLLHFVKESKQDESGMPNNRFLAERTGGTYSTLKVQPAELEDSGVYFCASSLTGLYEQFFGPGTRLTVL.

This clonotype appeared a few times. The rearrangement joins TRBV20-1 to TRBJ2-7, with TRBD2 matching over 9 bases. Germline-derived CDR1 and CDR2 are DFQATT and SNEGSKA (reference sequence). The CDR3 runs 16 residues. The junction had 12 bases not matched to a gene; V was cut back by 3 bases and J by 3 bases. The chain's CDR3 is CSASRPGLASVYEQYF. DNA for the CDR3: TGCAGTGCTAGCCGACCGGGACTAGCTTCCGTCTACGAGCAGTACTTC.

J is TRBJ2-1 and V is TRBV7-9; 8 bases line up with TRBD1. The V and J ends lost 0 bases and 7 bases, in that order; junction bases with no gene match: 5. The CDR3 totals 15 residues. Germline CDR1 reads SEHNR; CDR2 reads FQNEAQ (reference sequence). In DNA form, the CDR3 reads TGTGCCAGCAGCTTAGCGCCGAGACAGGGGAATGAGCAGTTCTTC. The encoded protein is CASSLAPRQGNEQFF.

The table lists this clonotype with many counts. This chain uses TRBV4-1 with TRBJ2-7; TRBD1 might be the D (5 bases). This CDR3 region has 14 residues. Trimming cost V 4 bases and J 4 bases, with 14 bases left between them. CDR1 is MGHRA and CDR2 is YSYEKL in the germline V gene. Here the CDR3 reads CASSPNWGDYEQYF. Here the CDR3 DNA reads TGCGCCAGCAGCCCGAACTGGGGCGATTACGAGCAGTACTTC.

A single count supports this clonotype. V is TRBV11-1 and J is TRBJ1-3, with TRBD1 as a possible D gene (5 bases). The germline V and J ends were trimmed by 1 base and 4 bases, with 8 bases remaining between them. CDR3 length equals 14 residues. Per the germline V gene, CDR1 is SGHAT and CDR2 is FQDESV (reference sequence). The CDR3 coding sequence is TGTGCCAGCAGCTTAGGACAGTTGGGAAACACCATATATTTT. Encoded protein: CASSLGQLGNTIYF.

The chain has TRBV4-1 and TRBJ1-2, with D perhaps TRBD1 (5 bases). Germline V lookup: CDR1 MGHRA, CDR2 YSYEKL. This CDR3 has 16 residues. V lost 0 bases and J lost 4, with 15 bases in between. The CDR3 nucleotides are TGCGCCAGCAGCCAAGATTATCGACAGCAAGTCTATGGCTACACCTTC. Amino acid sequence: CASSQDYRQQVYGYTF.

This clonotype has at least ten counts. For the CDR3, the DNA is TGTGCCAGCAGTTCTAGCGGGGGGGCCTACGAGCAGTACTTC. The encoded protein is CASSSSGGAYEQYF. The chain couples TRBV12-3 or TRBV12-4 to TRBJ2-7; 12 nucleotides line up with TRBD2. V lost 4 bases to trimming and J lost 2 bases; unmatched junction nucleotides: 0. This CDR3 contains 14 residues.

In this sample, this clonotype turned up many times. The V and J genes are TRBV29-1 and TRBJ2-6; D is unresolved. The V end was cut by 4 bases, the J end by 2 bases, with 9 bases between. CDR3 size: 14 residues. Germline CDR1 reads SQVTM; CDR2 reads ANQGSEA. The CDR3 DNA is TGCAGCGTTGTAAATGGACCTGGGGCCAACGTCCTGACTTTC. Translated, it gives CSVVNGPGANVLTF.

Only a few counts were recorded for this clonotype. The J gene is TRBJ2-5, the V gene TRBV6-1; a possible D gene is TRBD2 (6 bases). Germline CDR1 is MNHNS and CDR2 is SASEGT. CDR3 length: 14 residues. The ends were cut back, 5 bases at V and 5 bases at J, with 15 bases in the middle. CDR3 DNA sequence: TGTGCCAGCAGTCCACGGGGGAATCGGGAGACCCAGTACTTC. Protein: CASSPRGNRETQYF.

V is TRBV15 and J is TRBJ2-1; D ambiguous. V shed 1 base and J shed 4 bases, with 5 bases lying between them. The germline V gene has CDR1 LNHNV and CDR2 YYDKDF (reference sequence). CDR3 length equals 13 residues. CDR3 in DNA: TGTGCCACCAGCAGAGGCCCTTACAATGAGCAGTTCTTC. Its protein product is CATSRGPYNEQFF.

This clonotype was found many times. The gene calls are TRBV5-1 and TRBJ2-3; D unresolved. Germline assignment: CDR1 SGHRS and CDR2 YFSETQ. V was clipped by 0 bases and J by 5 bases, with 4 bases between them. The CDR3 extends over 12 amino acids. The CDR3 is CASSLDGDTQYF. CDR3 bases: TGCGCCAGCAGCTTGGACGGAGATACGCAGTATTTT.

The chain couples TRBV28 to TRBJ2-1, with 7 bases that match TRBD2. J lost 1 base, V lost 5 bases, and 8 bases had no gene match. Germline CDR1 and CDR2: MDHEN and SYDVKM. The CDR3 covers 16 residues. Here the CDR3 DNA reads TGTGCCAGCAGTCCCCCCCGGACTAGATCCTACAATGAGCAGTTCTTC. Protein product: CASSPPRTRSYNEQFF.

The V and J genes are TRBV21-1 and TRBJ2-7; the table assigns TRBD1, which was not confirmed against the DNA. TRBV21-1 is annotated as a pseudogene. The CDR3 totals 13 residues. Here the CDR3 reads CARSDREDYEQYF. The CDR3, as DNA: TGTGCCCGCTCGGACAGGGAAGACTACGAGCAGTACTTC.

This clonotype was counted at least ten times. J is TRBJ2-3 and V is TRBV12-3 or TRBV12-4; no definite D call. The CDR3 has 12 amino acids. The germline V and J ends were trimmed by 6 bases and 6 bases, with 10 bases remaining between them. The CDR3 nucleotides read TGTGCCAGCAGGGCAGGCCAGGATACGCAGTATTTT. This translates into CASRAGQDTQYF.

The sample holds many counts of this clonotype. The chain joins TRBV20-1 to TRBJ2-2, with a weak D call TRBD2 (5 bases). The V end was cut by 0 bases, the J end by 1 base, with 6 bases between. In germline, CDR1 is DFQATT, CDR2 SNEGSKA (reference sequence). The CDR3 length is 14 residues. In nucleotides, the CDR3 is TGCAGTGCTAGAGAGGCGGGGAACACCGGGGAGCTGTTTTTT. Encoded protein: CSAREAGNTGELFF.

This clonotype has a count of ten or more. The chain employs TRBV7-3 and TRBJ2-1; 11 bases map to TRBD2. This CDR3 has 15 amino acids. V lost 1 base to trimming and J lost 9 bases; unmatched junction nucleotides: 5. CDR1 is SGHTA and CDR2 is FQGTGA in the germline V gene. The DNA of the CDR3 is TGTGCCAGCAGCTTAAATAGCGGGGGGGCCCGTGAGCAGTTCTTC. This translates into CASSLNSGGAREQFF.

V gene TRBV20-1 combines with J gene TRBJ2-5; D possibly corresponds to TRBD2 (5 bases). V was trimmed by 0 bases and J by 1 base, leaving 15 bases between them. The CDR3 is made up of 16 amino acids. The germline V gene encodes CDR1 DFQATT and CDR2 SNEGSKA (reference sequence). The CDR3 reads CSARDPLLGVQETQYF. The CDR3 bases are TGCAGTGCTAGAGACCCTCTCTTGGGAGTCCAAGAGACCCAGTACTTC.

V usage is TRBV29-1 and J usage is TRBJ2-1, with 9 bases that match TRBD2. The germline V gene has CDR1 SQVTM and CDR2 ANQGSEA. Trimming took 7 bases from V and 3 from J; bases not matched to a gene: 10. This CDR3 comprises 15 residues. CDR3 nucleotides: TGCAGCGGCACTTTGAGCGGGAGGAACTACAATGAGCAGTTCTTC. Translation gives CSGTLSGRNYNEQFF.

Only a few counts were recorded for this clonotype. The CDR3 DNA reads TGCAGTGCTAGAGCGGGGACTAGCGGGAGGTCCGGGGAGCTGTTTTTT. This gives the protein CSARAGTSGRSGELFF. The V gene is TRBV20-1, the J gene TRBJ2-2; 15 nucleotides align to TRBD2. V dropped 1 base and J dropped 6; count of bases not matched to a gene: 3. Per germline, CDR1 DFQATT and CDR2 SNEGSKA (reference sequence). This CDR3 has 16 residues.

This chain connects TRBV4-1 to TRBJ1-5; a possible D gene is TRBD1 (6 bases). The CDR3 covers 14 residues. Germline V gives CDR1 MGHRA, CDR2 YSYEKL. Trimming cost V 4 bases and J 7 bases, with 14 bases left between them. The CDR3 sequence is CASSLTGWRQPQHF. The CDR3 DNA sequence: TGCGCCAGCAGCCTAACAGGGTGGAGGCAGCCCCAGCATTTT.

The chain combines TRBV29-1 with TRBJ2-1, with D possibly matching TRBD2 (6 bases). CDR1 and CDR2 from the germline V gene are SQVTM and ANQGSEA. Trimming removed 5 bases from V and 4 bases from J, with 12 bases in between. The CDR3 sequence is 13 residues long. CDR3 sequence: CSVQRDSYNEQFF. The CDR3 DNA sequence: TGCAGCGTTCAACGGGACTCTTACAATGAGCAGTTCTTC.

The chain has TRBV6-5 and TRBJ2-7, with D uncertain. This CDR3 contains 15 residues. Trimming stripped 2 bases from V and 0 bases from J, with 11 bases between. Germline CDR1 reads MNHEY; CDR2 reads SVGAGI. CDR3 nucleotides: TGTGCCAGCAGTTACATGGCAGGCCGCTCCTACGAGCAGTACTTC. Its translation is CASSYMAGRSYEQYF.

The chain links TRBV29-1 to TRBJ2-5, with D hard to call. The CDR3 is made up of 13 amino acids. V was trimmed by 2 bases and J by 0 bases, leaving 7 bases between them. Germline V CDR1 and CDR2: SQVTM, ANQGSEA. This chain's CDR3 is CSVERSDQETQYF. The CDR3, as DNA: TGCAGCGTTGAAAGGAGCGACCAAGAGACCCAGTACTTC.

Ten or more counts support this clonotype. The genes are TRBV11-2 and TRBJ2-1; maybe TRBD2 (5 bases). Trimming shortened V by 6 bases and J by 0 bases, and 15 bases separated the two germline ends. Germline V gives CDR1 SGHAT, CDR2 FQNNGV. The CDR3 runs to 16 residues. As DNA, the CDR3 is TGTGCCAGCAGTCAGAGACATGGGAGCTCCTACAATGAGCAGTTCTTC. Protein sequence: CASSQRHGSSYNEQFF.

Ten or more counts support this clonotype. This chain uses TRBV7-3 with TRBJ2-3; D is unclear. The CDR3 runs 13 residues. Germline V gene sequence: CDR1 SGHTA, CDR2 FQGTGA. V was shortened by 5 bases and J by 7 bases, with 13 bases between the two germline ends. CDR3 amino acids: CASSPSDRNTQYF. In nucleotides, the CDR3 is TGTGCCAGCAGCCCGTCCGATCGCAATACGCAGTATTTT.

At least ten counts were recorded for this clonotype. The V and J genes are TRBV24-1 and TRBJ2-1, with 12 bases lining up with TRBD1. V trimming: 3 bases; J trimming: 12 bases; junction bases outside the gene matches: 11. From germline, CDR1 is KGHDR and CDR2 SFDVKD. The CDR3 totals 16 residues. The chain's CDR3 is CATSDPRDRGRRMQFF. As DNA, the CDR3 is TGTGCCACCAGTGATCCACGGGACAGGGGGCGGAGAATGCAGTTCTTC.

The chain has TRBV12-3 or TRBV12-4 and TRBJ2-7, with TRBD2 identical over 9 bases. V dropped 3 bases and J dropped 3; count of bases not matched to a gene: 9. This CDR3 is built from 16 residues. This chain's CDR3 is CASSLGLALPFYEQYF. CDR3 bases: TGTGCCAGCAGTTTGGGACTAGCTCTCCCCTTCTACGAGCAGTACTTC.

The chain recombines TRBV20-1 with TRBJ2-1, with TRBD1 matching 8 bases. The V gene's germline CDR1 is DFQATT and CDR2 SNEGSKA (reference sequence). The CDR3 has 15 amino acids. The J segment lost 4 bases and the V segment lost 0 bases, leaving 5 bases of the junction unmatched. The CDR3 DNA reads TGCAGTGCTAGAGACCGGGACAGGAGTTACAATGAGCAGTTCTTC. Protein product: CSARDRDRSYNEQFF.

This clonotype was observed at least ten times. The chain combines TRBV3-1 with TRBJ2-1; TRBD2 aligns across 10 bases. The V segment lost 2 bases and the J segment 5 bases; nucleotides outside the gene matches: 3. CDR3 length equals 15 residues. From germline, CDR1 is LGHDT and CDR2 YNNKEL (reference sequence). The CDR3 bases are TGTGCCAGCAGCCAACCGGGACTAGCGAACAATGAGCAGTTCTTC. Translation gives CASSQPGLANNEQFF.